This entry lists 24 T cell receptor beta chains sequenced from one sample in a study of blood T cell repertoires in COVID-19. Clones were read by immunoSEQ multiplex PCR, and TCRdb kept only the in-frame ones, dropping some. The table records around 270,000 clones, approximately 86% of them present only once. The sample taken for sequencing was peripheral blood. The source of these receptors is a man aged 35 to 55 who had recovered from COVID-19.

The chain carries TRBV15 and TRBJ2-3; 14 bases align to TRBD2. CDR1 is LNHNV and CDR2 is YYDKDF in the germline V gene (reference sequence). CDR3 length: 16 residues. The V segment lost 3 bases and the J segment 6 bases; nucleotides outside the gene matches: 5. The CDR3 protein is CATSRGTSGSGDTQYF. The CDR3 DNA sequence: TGTGCCACCAGCAGGGGGACTAGCGGGAGTGGGGATACGCAGTATTTT.

The genes are TRBV19 and TRBJ1-4, with D possibly matching TRBD1 (6 bases). The germline gives CDR1 LNHDA, CDR2 SQIVND (reference sequence). The CDR3 has 16 residues. Trimming took 7 bases from V and 7 from J, leaving 22 bases between them. As DNA, the CDR3 is TGTGCCAGTAACTCACTTCAATTGGGGGCAAGTGAAAAACTGTTTTTT. This translates into CASNSLQLGASEKLFF.

This sequence joins TRBV5-1 and TRBJ2-7; D ambiguous. Germline CDR1 reads SGHRS; CDR2 reads YFSETQ. The CDR3 length is 13 residues. The V and J ends lost 0 bases and 7 bases respectively, with 11 bases between them. CDR3 DNA sequence: TGCGCCAGCAGCTTGGGTCCTACGAGGGAGCAGTACTTC. Residues: CASSLGPTREQYF.

This sequence joins TRBV14 and TRBJ2-1, with TRBD2 matching 14 bases. The CDR3 is 18 amino acids. Germline V gives CDR1 SGHDN, CDR2 FVKESK. Trimming removed 1 base from V and 6 bases from J; junction bases left unmatched: 8. Here the CDR3 reads CASSQGRRTSGGRNEQFF. Written as DNA, the CDR3 is TGTGCCAGCAGCCAAGGGCGAAGGACTAGCGGGGGGCGCAATGAGCAGTTCTTC.

This chain joins TRBV25-1 and TRBJ2-7, with D perhaps matching TRBD1 (6 bases). V lost 3 bases and J lost 7, with 13 bases in between. Germline V gene lookup returns CDR1 MGHDK and CDR2 SYGVNS. The CDR3 has 13 amino acids. The DNA for the CDR3 is TGTGCCAGCAGTGATTACAGGGATCGGGAGCAGTACTTC. This sequence encodes CASSDYRDREQYF.

The chain is built from TRBV6-6 and TRBJ2-5; TRBD2 aligns across 14 bases. The trim removed 5 bases at V and 4 bases at J, leaving 12 bases unmatched. Germline CDR1 is MNHNY and CDR2 is SVGAGI (reference sequence). The CDR3 sequence is 18 residues long. CDR3 sequence: CASSRRLAGGPPLETQYF. The CDR3 nucleotides read TGTGCCAGCAGTCGAAGACTAGCGGGGGGGCCCCCCCTAGAGACCCAGTACTTC.

The V and J genes are TRBV18 and TRBJ2-3; D is undetermined. The CDR3 is 14 residues long. CDR1 and CDR2 (germline): KGHSH, LQKENI. The V end was cut by 6 bases, the J end by 4 bases, with 14 bases between. CDR3 sequence reads: CASSLGAEADTQYF. CDR3 coding DNA: TGTGCCAGCTCCCTCGGAGCAGAGGCAGATACGCAGTATTTT.

The rearrangement joins TRBV6-2 or TRBV6-3 to TRBJ1-6, with no clear D. The CDR3 is made up of 13 amino acids. V was cut by 4 bases and J by 9 bases, with 10 bases left in between. Germline CDR1 reads MNHEY; CDR2 reads SVGEGT. CDR3 amino acids: CASSWQDGSPLHF. The CDR3 DNA is TGTGCCAGCAGTTGGCAGGATGGTTCACCCCTCCACTTT.

The V call is TRBV5-1, the J call TRBJ2-7; 8 nucleotides align to TRBD2. CDR1 is SGHRS, CDR2 YFSETQ, per germline. Unmatched junction bases numbered 15, after V lost 4 bases and J lost 0 bases. The CDR3 contains 18 residues. The CDR3 reads CASSTGGSGRGGSYEQYF. CDR3 DNA sequence: TGCGCCAGCAGCACTGGTGGGAGCGGGAGAGGGGGCTCCTACGAGCAGTACTTC.

This rearrangement joins TRBV7-9 to TRBJ2-3; the D is unclear. The V end was cut by 3 bases, the J end by 6 bases, with 7 bases between. The CDR3 loop spans 12 amino acids. Germline loops: CDR1 SEHNR, CDR2 FQNEAQ (reference sequence). The CDR3 DNA follows: TGTGCCAGCAGCTTCACCGCGGATACGCAGTATTTT. Protein sequence: CASSFTADTQYF.

V is TRBV5-4 and J is TRBJ2-7, with a possible D match to TRBD2 (5 bases). Germline CDR1 reads SGHNT; CDR2 reads YYREEE (reference sequence). The V end lost 3 bases, the J end lost 1 base, and 17 bases lay between the germline ends. This CDR3 is built from 16 residues. The chain's CDR3 is CASSSPGAGQSYEQYF. DNA for the CDR3: TGTGCCAGCAGCTCCCCGGGCGCGGGCCAGTCCTACGAGCAGTACTTC.

The chain joins TRBV19 to TRBJ2-1, with TRBD2 matching 9 bases. The CDR3 covers 18 residues. J lost 3 bases, V lost 4 bases, and 13 bases had no gene match. The germline CDR1 and CDR2 sequences are LNHDA and SQIVND (reference sequence). CDR3 nucleotide sequence: TGTGCCAGTAGTAAATCCCTTCCTTTAGCGGGGGTCTACAATGAGCAGTTCTTC. Protein sequence: CASSKSLPLAGVYNEQFF.

The sample holds one count of this clone. The chain recombines TRBV24-1 with TRBJ2-7; TRBD2 agrees at 8 bases. This CDR3 contains 18 residues. In germline, CDR1 is KGHDR, CDR2 SFDVKD. V lost 0 bases and J lost 7; bases outside the gene matches: 16. The CDR3 loop is CATSDLPFQGLGGGEQYF. CDR3 DNA: TGTGCCACCAGTGATTTGCCTTTCCAGGGACTAGGGGGAGGTGAGCAGTACTTC.

The chain combines TRBV28 with TRBJ1-1, with 8 nucleotides matching TRBD1. The CDR3 has 13 residues. CDR1 and CDR2 from the germline V gene are MDHEN and SYDVKM. The V and J ends lost 8 bases and 7 bases, in that order; junction bases with no gene match: 9. DNA for the CDR3: TGTGCCAGCTTTCTCGACAGGGGACTTGAAGCTTTCTTT. Translation gives CASFLDRGLEAFF.

The chain recombines TRBV27 with TRBJ2-1; D is perhaps TRBD2 (6 bases). The CDR3 runs 17 residues. CDR1 and CDR2 from the germline V gene are MNHEY and SMNVEV (reference sequence). The V gene lost 5 bases and the J gene lost 3 bases, with 20 bases spanning the gap. This CDR3 is CASSPRSWGEFYNEQFF. In nucleotides, the CDR3 is TGTGCCAGCAGTCCGCGATCATGGGGGGAATTCTACAATGAGCAGTTCTTC.

V and J are TRBV19 and TRBJ1-1, with no clear D. The CDR3 spans 13 residues. Germline V gene sequence: CDR1 LNHDA, CDR2 SQIVND (reference sequence). Trimming shortened V by 2 bases and J by 1 base, and 5 bases separated the two germline ends. The CDR3 sequence: CASSIQENTEAFF. CDR3 nucleotides: TGTGCCAGTAGTATACAGGAGAACACTGAAGCTTTCTTT.

This rearrangement joins TRBV6-2 or TRBV6-3 to TRBJ2-1; 9 nucleotides agree with TRBD2. Germline V CDR1 and CDR2: MNHEY, SVGEGT. This CDR3 is built from 19 residues. J gave up 8 bases and V 0 bases, and 17 bases lay outside the gene matches. This chain's CDR3 is CASSYSFQWREGYHDEQFF. The DNA of the CDR3 is TGTGCCAGCAGTTACTCGTTTCAATGGCGGGAGGGGTATCACGATGAGCAGTTCTTC.

This clone has just one count. J is TRBJ2-5 and V is TRBV28; D possibly corresponds to TRBD2 (6 bases). This CDR3 comprises 16 residues. Germline CDR1 and CDR2: MDHEN and SYDVKM. Trimming left V 4 bases short and J 3 bases short, with 18 bases between. The CDR3 region has the DNA TGTGCCAGCAGTTCCACAGGAGGGTTGGGAAAAGAGACCCAGTACTTC. Translation: CASSSTGGLGKETQYF.

The chain uses TRBV5-1 and TRBJ2-3; 11 bases agree with TRBD2. Germline assignment: CDR1 SGHRS and CDR2 YFSETQ. The CDR3 is made up of 16 amino acids. The trim removed 4 bases at V and 4 bases at J, leaving 8 bases unmatched. The CDR3 sequence is CASSLERLAGSDTQYF. The CDR3 bases are TGCGCCAGCAGCCTAGAGAGACTAGCGGGGTCAGATACGCAGTATTTT.

J is TRBJ2-7 and V is TRBV21-1; the table names TRBD1, a call not compared with the DNA. TRBV21-1 is assigned pseudogene status. This CDR3 is 14 amino acids long. The CDR3 DNA reads TGTGCCAGCAGCAACCGGGACAGGTCTTACGAGCAGTACTTC. It encodes CASSNRDRSYEQYF.

In its sample, this clone was seen a few times. The chain recombines TRBV3-1 (or the pseudogene TRBV3-2) with TRBJ1-2; D gene ambiguous. Trimming took off 4 bases at V and 4 bases at J, with 13 bases between the two ends. The germline gives CDR1 LGHDT, CDR2 YNNKEL (reference sequence). This CDR3 has 14 amino acids. CDR3 bases: TGTGCCAGCAGCCTAGGTAACAGCGGCTATGGCTACACCTTC. The encoded protein is CASSLGNSGYGYTF.

This clone showed up just once. The chain is built from TRBV7-2 and TRBJ2-1, with D possibly being TRBD2 (6 bases). The CDR3 runs 15 residues. The V end was cut by 1 base, the J end by 1 base, with 8 bases between. Germline V gene data show CDR1 as SGHTA and CDR2 as FQGNSA. CDR3 loop: CASSLVAASYNEQFF. In DNA form, the CDR3 reads TGTGCCAGCAGCTTAGTAGCGGCTTCCTACAATGAGCAGTTCTTC.

This chain joins TRBV3-1 (or the pseudogene TRBV3-2) and TRBJ2-7, with 7 positions matching TRBD2. Germline V gene sequence: CDR1 LGHDT, CDR2 YNNKEL (reference sequence). After removal of 6 bases from V and 3 bases from J, the junction contained 8 bases not matched to a gene. This CDR3 spans 14 amino acids. The CDR3 nucleotides read TGTGCCAGCAGAAAGGTCGGCGGGAGCTACGAGCAGTACTTC. This translates into CASRKVGGSYEQYF.

The chain links TRBV9 to TRBJ2-6; TRBD1 matches 8 bases. After removal of 4 bases from V and 0 bases from J, the junction contained 9 bases not matched to a gene. The CDR3 extends over 18 amino acids. Germline CDR1 and CDR2: SGDLS and YYNGEE. The chain's CDR3 is CASSPRYTGGSGANVLTF. Here the CDR3 DNA reads TGTGCCAGCAGCCCGAGGTACACAGGGGGCTCTGGGGCCAACGTCCTGACTTTC.